This T cell receptor (beta chain) was identified in a study of blood T cell repertoires in COVID-19. Study background: PBMCs, B-cell-depleted T cells, or T cells provided the cDNA or gDNA that made up the material.

The repertoire was sequenced with immunoSEQ multiplex PCR; TCRdb's copy has only in-frame clones and lacks some. The table lists under 150,000 clones, 75% to 90% of them singletons. Germline V gene sequence: CDR1 SEHNR, CDR2 FQNEAQ (reference sequence). The junction had 2 bases not matched to a gene; V was cut back by 1 base and J by 1 base. The CDR3 contains 15 residues. V and J are TRBV7-9 and TRBJ1-1; 8 positions agree with TRBD1. The sequence derives from a woman between 50 and 59 years old who had recovered from COVID-19. What was sequenced was PBMCs or T cells enriched from blood (not recorded which). CDR3 loop: CASSLVGQGNTEAFF. The CDR3 DNA sequence: TGTGCCAGCAGCTTAGTAGGACAGGGGAACACTGAAGCTTTCTTT.